The T cell receptor beta chain described here comes from a study of blood T cell repertoires in COVID-19. Study information: Collection of acute and convalescent COVID-19 samples took place in the United States, Italy and Spain. The analysed material was cDNA or gDNA that came from T cells, B-cell-depleted T cells, or PBMCs.

Clones were sequenced by immunoSEQ multiplex PCR, and TCRdb holds only the in-frame ones, with some missing. The data show over 150,000 clones, with around 84% seen just once and around 1.5% held by the top ten. Trimming took 5 bases from V and 5 from J, leaving 16 bases between them. The CDR3 totals 15 residues. Germline loops: CDR1 SGHRS, CDR2 YFSETQ. The chain links TRBV5-1 to TRBJ2-2; tentative D call: TRBD1 (6 bases). This clonotype was sampled from an elderly man with acute or convalescent COVID-19. The specimen was peripheral blood. In DNA form, the CDR3 reads TGCGCCAGCAGTACCGGGACACCTAGGACCGGGGAGCTGTTTTTT. Amino acid sequence: CASSTGTPRTGELFF.